This TCR beta chain was identified during a study of Graves' ophthalmopathy and Graves' hyperthyroidism. Across the whole study: Specimen type is peripheral blood, obtained at initial diagnosis before any treatment.

Turning to this clonotype: Its target is not known.

Study-wide points: Most expanded thyroid clonotypes above 0.001 frequency also appeared in blood.

Calling hyperthyroidism stable required that no ophthalmopathy show up within 18 months of follow-up. Uncontrolled infections, pregnancy, lactation or other autoimmune diseases led to patient exclusion. The CDR3 is 16 residues long. The V gene's germline CDR1 is SGHRS and CDR2 YFSETQ. After removal of 1 base from V and 4 bases from J, the junction contained 9 bases not matched to a gene. For repertoire sequencing, the TCR beta CDR3 regions were amplified from RNA transcripts. Following a first-round RT-PCR that used HTBI primers, a second-round multiplex PCR was carried out. Via MiXCR, TCRdb re-called the multiplex PCR reads, giving one row per CDR3 protein. The sample yields about 370,000 distinct CDR3 sequences, about 17% seen once.

The chain uses TRBV5-1 and TRBJ1-1, with TRBD1 matching 8 bases. This receptor was taken from an adult woman with stable Graves' hyperthyroidism. Source material: peripheral blood. The CDR3 bases are TGCGCCAGCAGCTTGCACGGACAGGGTCTGGGCACTGAAGCTTTCTTT. Translation gives CASSLHGQGLGTEAFF.